This TCR beta chain was identified during a study of T cells in Graves' hyperthyroidism and ophthalmopathy. V lost 3 bases and J lost 3, with 18 bases in between. The germline CDR1 and CDR2 sequences are LNHDA and SQIVND (reference sequence). CDR3 length: 16 amino acids. In making diagnoses, clinical symptoms, serum thyroxine and TRAb, thyroid ultrasound and orbital computed tomography were all used. Using 10 ml of fresh peripheral blood, PBMCs were prepared. TCR beta CDR3 regions were amplified from RNA transcripts. HTBI primers were employed in a first-round RT-PCR of the TCR CDR3. TCRdb re-called the multiplex PCR reads with MiXCR, one entry per CDR3 protein. Here the sample spans approximately 410,000 distinct CDR3 sequences, about 15% being singletons.

Sequenced input: blood. The receptor comes from a man aged 18 to 30 with Graves' ophthalmopathy. The V call is TRBV19, the J call TRBJ2-7; D tentatively fits TRBD1 or TRBD2 (5 bases each). The CDR3 DNA sequence: TGTGCCAGTAGTATGAGGTTCGGGGCGGCGGGCTACGAGCAGTACTTC. Translating gives CASSMRFGAAGYEQYF.